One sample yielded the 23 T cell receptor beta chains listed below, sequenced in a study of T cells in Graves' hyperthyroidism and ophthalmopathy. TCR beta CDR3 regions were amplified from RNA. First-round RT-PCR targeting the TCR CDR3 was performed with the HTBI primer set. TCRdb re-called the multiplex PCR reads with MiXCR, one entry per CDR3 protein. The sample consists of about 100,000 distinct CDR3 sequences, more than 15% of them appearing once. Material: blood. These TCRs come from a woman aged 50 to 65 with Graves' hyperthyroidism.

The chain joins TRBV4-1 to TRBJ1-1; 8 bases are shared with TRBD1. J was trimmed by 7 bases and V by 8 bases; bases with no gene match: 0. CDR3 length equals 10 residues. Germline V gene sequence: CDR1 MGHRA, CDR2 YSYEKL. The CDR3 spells CASGQGEAFF. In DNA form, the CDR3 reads TGCGCCAGCGGACAGGGTGAAGCTTTCTTT.

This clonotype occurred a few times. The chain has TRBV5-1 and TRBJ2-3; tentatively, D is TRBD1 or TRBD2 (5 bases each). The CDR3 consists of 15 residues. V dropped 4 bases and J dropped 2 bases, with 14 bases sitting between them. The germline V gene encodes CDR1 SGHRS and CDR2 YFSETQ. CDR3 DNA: TGCGCCAGCAGCCACGACGAGGGGAACACAGATACGCAGTATTTT. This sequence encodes CASSHDEGNTDTQYF.

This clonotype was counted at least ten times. The CDR3 loop reads CASSLRAPTGEYVETQYF. CDR3 DNA sequence: TGTGCCAGCAGCTTAAGGGCACCGACAGGGGAATATGTAGAGACCCAGTACTTC. V and J are TRBV7-3 and TRBJ2-5; 8 nucleotides align to TRBD1. Germline V gene data show CDR1 as SGHTA and CDR2 as FQGTGA. The CDR3 spans 18 residues. With V trimmed by 1 base and J by 4 bases, 14 bases remained unmatched.

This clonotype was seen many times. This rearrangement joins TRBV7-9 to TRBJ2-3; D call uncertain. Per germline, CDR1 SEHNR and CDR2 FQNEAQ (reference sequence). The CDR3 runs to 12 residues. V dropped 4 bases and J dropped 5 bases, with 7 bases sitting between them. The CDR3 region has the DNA TGTGCCAGCAGCTCAGGAAAAGATACGCAGTATTTT. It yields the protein CASSSGKDTQYF.

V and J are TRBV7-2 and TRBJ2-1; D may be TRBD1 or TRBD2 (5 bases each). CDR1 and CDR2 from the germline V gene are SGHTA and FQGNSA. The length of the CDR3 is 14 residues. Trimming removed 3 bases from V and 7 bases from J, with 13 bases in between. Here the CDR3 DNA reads TGTGCCAGCAGCTTTCAGGACTGGGGGAATGAGCAGTTCTTC. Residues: CASSFQDWGNEQFF.

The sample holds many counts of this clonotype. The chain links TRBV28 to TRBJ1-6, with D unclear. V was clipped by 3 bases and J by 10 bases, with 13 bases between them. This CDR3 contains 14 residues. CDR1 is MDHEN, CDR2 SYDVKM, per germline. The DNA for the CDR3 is TGTGCCAGCAGTTTGTCTGCTTTTCCGTCACCCCTCCACTTT. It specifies CASSLSAFPSPLHF.

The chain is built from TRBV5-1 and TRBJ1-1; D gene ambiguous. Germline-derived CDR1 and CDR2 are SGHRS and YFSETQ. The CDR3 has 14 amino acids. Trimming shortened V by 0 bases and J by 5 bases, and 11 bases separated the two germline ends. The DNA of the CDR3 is TGCGCCAGCAGCTTGGGTTCAGGTTTGACTGAAGCTTTCTTT. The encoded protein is CASSLGSGLTEAFF. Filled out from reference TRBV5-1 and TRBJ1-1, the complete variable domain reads KAGVTQTPRYLIKTRGQQVTLSCSPISGHRSVSWYQQTPGQGLQFLFEYFSETQRNKGNFPGRFSGRQFSNSRSEMNVSTLELGDSALYLCASSLGSGLTEAFFGQGTRLTVV.

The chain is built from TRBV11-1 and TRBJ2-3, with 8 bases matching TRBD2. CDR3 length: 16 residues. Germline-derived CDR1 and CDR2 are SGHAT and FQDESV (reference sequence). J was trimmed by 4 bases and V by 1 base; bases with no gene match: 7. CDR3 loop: CASSLGSGRWSDTQYF. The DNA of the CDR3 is TGTGCCAGCAGCTTAGGAAGCGGGAGATGGTCAGATACGCAGTATTTT. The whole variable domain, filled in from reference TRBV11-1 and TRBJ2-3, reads EAEVAQSPRYKITEKSQAVAFWCDPISGHATLYWYRQILGQGPELLVQFQDESVVDDSQLPKDRFSAERLKGVDSTLKIQPAELGDSAMYLCASSLGSGRWSDTQYFGPGTRLTVL.

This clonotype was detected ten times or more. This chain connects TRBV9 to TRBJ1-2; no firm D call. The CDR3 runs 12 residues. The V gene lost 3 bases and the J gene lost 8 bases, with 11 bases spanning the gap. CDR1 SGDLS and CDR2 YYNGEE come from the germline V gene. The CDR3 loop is CASSEISQGYTF. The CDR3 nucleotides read TGTGCCAGCAGCGAGATAAGCCAAGGCTACACCTTC. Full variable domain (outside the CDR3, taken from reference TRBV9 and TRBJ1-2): DSGVTQTPKHLITATGQRVTLRCSPRSGDLSVYWYQQSLDQGLQFLIQYYNGEERAKGNILERFSAQQFPDLHSELNLSSLELGDSALYFCASSEISQGYTFGSGTRLTVV.

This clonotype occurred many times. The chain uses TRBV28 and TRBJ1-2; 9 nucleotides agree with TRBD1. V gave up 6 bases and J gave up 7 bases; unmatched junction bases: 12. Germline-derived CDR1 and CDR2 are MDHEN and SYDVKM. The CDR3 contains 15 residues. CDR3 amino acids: CASSSPGQGDLGYTF. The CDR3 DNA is TGTGCCAGCAGCTCCCCGGGACAGGGAGATCTTGGCTACACCTTC.

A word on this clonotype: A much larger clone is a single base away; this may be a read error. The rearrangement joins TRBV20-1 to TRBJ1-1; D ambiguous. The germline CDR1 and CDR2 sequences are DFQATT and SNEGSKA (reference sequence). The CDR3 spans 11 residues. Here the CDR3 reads CSAGPRPEALF. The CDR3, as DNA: TGCAGTGCTGGGCCGCGGCCAGAAGCTCTCTTT.

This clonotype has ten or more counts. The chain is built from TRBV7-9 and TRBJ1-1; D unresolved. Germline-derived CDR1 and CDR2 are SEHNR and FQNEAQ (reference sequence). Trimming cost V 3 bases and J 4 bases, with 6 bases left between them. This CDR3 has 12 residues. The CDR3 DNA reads TGTGCCAGCAGCTTTTCGACCACTGAAGCTTTCTTT. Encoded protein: CASSFSTTEAFF.

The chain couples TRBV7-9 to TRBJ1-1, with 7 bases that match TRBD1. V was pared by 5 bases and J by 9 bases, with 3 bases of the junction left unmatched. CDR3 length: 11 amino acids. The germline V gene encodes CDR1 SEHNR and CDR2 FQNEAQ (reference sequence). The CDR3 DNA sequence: TGTGCCAGCAGCGCACAGGGGCAAGCTTTCTTT. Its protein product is CASSAQGQAFF.

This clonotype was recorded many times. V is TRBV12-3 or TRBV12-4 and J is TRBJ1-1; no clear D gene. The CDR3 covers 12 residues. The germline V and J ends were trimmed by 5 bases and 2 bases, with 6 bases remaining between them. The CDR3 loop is CASSLGNTEAFF. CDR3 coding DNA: TGTGCCAGCAGTCTGGGCAACACTGAAGCTTTCTTT.

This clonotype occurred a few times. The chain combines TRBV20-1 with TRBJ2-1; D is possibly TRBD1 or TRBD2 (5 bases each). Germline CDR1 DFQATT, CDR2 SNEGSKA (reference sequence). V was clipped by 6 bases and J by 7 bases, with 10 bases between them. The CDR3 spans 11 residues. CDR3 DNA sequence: TGCAGTGCCCCGGGGCGGAATGAGCAGTTCTTC. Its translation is CSAPGRNEQFF.

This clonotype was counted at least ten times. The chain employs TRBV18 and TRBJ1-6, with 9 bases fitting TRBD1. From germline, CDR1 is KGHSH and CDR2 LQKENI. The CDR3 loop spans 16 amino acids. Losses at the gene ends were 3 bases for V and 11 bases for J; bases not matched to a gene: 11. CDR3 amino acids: CASSPPPGQGLTPLHF. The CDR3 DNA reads TGTGCCAGCTCACCTCCTCCAGGACAGGGGTTAACACCCCTCCACTTT.

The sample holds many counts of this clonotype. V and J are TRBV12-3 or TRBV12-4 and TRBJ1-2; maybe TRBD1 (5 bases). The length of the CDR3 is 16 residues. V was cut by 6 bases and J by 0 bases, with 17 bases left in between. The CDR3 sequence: CASSPGRTLANYGYTF. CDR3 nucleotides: TGTGCCAGCAGCCCGGGACGGACACTAGCTAACTATGGCTACACCTTC.

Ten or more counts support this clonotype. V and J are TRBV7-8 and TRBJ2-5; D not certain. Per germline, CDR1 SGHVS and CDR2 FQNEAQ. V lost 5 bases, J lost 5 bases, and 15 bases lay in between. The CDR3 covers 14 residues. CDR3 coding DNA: TGTGCCAGCAGCCTTCAAGTTTTAGCCGAGACCCAGTACTTC. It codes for CASSLQVLAETQYF.

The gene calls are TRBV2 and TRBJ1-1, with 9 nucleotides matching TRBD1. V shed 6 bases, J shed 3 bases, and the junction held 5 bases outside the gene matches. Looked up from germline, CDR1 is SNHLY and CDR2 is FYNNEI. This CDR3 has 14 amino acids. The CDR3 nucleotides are TGTGCCAGCAGCCAACAGGGGGCGTACACTGAAGCTTTCTTT. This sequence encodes CASSQQGAYTEAFF.

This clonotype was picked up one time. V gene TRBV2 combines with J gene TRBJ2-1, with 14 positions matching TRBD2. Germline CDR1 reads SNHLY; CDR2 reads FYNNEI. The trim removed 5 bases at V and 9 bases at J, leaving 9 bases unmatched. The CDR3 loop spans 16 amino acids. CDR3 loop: CASSTPGLAGVGEQFF. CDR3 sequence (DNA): TGTGCCAGCAGTACCCCGGGACTAGCGGGAGTCGGTGAGCAGTTCTTC.

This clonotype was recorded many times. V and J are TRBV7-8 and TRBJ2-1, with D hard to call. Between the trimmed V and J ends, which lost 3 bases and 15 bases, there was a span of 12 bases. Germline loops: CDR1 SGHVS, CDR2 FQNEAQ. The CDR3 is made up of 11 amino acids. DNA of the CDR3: TGTGCCAGCAGCTTGGTCACCGAGTGGTTCTTC. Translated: CASSLVTEWFF.

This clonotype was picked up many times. The CDR3 DNA reads TGTGCCAGCAGAGATTTACAGGGGGACTATGGCTACACCTTC. This sequence encodes CASRDLQGDYGYTF. The J gene is TRBJ1-2, the V gene TRBV6-1; 8 bases fit TRBD1. The length of the CDR3 is 14 residues. V was pared by 6 bases and J by 3 bases, with 6 bases of the junction left unmatched. CDR1 and CDR2 from the germline V gene are MNHNS and SASEGT.

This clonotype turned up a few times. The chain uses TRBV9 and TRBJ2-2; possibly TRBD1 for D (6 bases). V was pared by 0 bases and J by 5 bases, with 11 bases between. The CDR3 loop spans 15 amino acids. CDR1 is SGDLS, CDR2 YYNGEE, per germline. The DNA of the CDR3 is TGTGCCAGCAGCGTAGAAGCAGGGGCGACCGGGGAGCTGTTTTTT. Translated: CASSVEAGATGELFF.